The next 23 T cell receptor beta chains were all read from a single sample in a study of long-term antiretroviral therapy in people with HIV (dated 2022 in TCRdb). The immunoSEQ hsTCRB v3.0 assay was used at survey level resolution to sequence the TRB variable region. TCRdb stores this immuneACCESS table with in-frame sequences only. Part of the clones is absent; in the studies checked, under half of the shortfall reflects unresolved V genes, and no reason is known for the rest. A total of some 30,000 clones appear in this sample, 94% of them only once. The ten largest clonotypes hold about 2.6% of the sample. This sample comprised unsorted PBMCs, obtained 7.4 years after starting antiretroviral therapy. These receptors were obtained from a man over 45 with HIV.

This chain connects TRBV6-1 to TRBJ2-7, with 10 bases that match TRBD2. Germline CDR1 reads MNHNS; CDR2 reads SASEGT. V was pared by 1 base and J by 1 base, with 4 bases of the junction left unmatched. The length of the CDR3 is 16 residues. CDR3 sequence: CASSEGSSGGSYEQYF. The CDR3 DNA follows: TGTGCCAGCAGTGAAGGAAGTAGCGGGGGGTCCTACGAGCAGTACTTC.

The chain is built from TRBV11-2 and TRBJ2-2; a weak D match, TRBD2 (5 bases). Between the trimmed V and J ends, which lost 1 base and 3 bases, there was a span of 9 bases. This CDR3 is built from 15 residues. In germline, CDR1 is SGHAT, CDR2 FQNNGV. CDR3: CASSLVGGYTGELFF. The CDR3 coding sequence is TGTGCCAGCAGCTTAGTCGGCGGGTACACCGGGGAGCTGTTTTTT.

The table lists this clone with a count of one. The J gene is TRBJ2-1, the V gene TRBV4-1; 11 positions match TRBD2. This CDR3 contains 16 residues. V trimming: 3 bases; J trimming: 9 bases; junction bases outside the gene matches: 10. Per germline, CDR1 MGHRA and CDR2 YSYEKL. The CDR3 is CASSQSPSGGSSEQFF. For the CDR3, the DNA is TGCGCCAGCAGCCAGTCACCTAGCGGGGGGTCTTCTGAGCAGTTCTTC.

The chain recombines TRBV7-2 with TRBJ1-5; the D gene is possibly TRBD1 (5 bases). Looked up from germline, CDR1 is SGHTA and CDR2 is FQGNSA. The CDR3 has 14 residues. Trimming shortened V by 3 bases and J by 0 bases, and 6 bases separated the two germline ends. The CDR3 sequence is CASSLGDSNQPQHF. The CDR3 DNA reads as TGTGCCAGCAGCTTGGGGGATAGCAATCAGCCCCAGCATTTT.

Here the CDR3 reads CASSFGNDDEQYF. Written as DNA, the CDR3 is TGTGCCAGCAGCTTCGGGAACGACGACGAGCAGTACTTC. The chain carries TRBV6-5 and TRBJ2-7; TRBD2 is a possible D gene (5 bases). This CDR3 contains 13 residues. The V gene lost 6 bases and the J gene lost 5 bases, with 14 bases spanning the gap. CDR1 MNHEY and CDR2 SVGAGI come from the germline V gene.

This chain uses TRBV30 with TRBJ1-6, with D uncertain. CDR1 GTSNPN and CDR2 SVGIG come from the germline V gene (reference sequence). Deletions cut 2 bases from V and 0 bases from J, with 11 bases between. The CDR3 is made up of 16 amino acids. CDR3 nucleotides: TGTGCCTGGAGTATCGGACCGAGCTCCTATAATTCACCCCTCCACTTT. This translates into CAWSIGPSSYNSPLHF.

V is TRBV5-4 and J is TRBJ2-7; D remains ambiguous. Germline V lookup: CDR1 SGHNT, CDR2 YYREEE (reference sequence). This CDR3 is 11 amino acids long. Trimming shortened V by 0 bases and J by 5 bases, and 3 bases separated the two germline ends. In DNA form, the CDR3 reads TGTGCCAGCAGCTTGGCCCACGAGCAGTACTTC. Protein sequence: CASSLAHEQYF.

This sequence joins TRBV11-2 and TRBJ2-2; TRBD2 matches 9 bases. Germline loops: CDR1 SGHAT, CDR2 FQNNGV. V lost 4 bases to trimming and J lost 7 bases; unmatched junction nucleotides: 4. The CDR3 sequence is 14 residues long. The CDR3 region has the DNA TGTGCCAGCAGCTCTCTAGCGGGGCGCGGGGAGCTGTTTTTT. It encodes CASSSLAGRGELFF. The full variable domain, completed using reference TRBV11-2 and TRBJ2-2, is EAGVAQSPRYKIIEKRQSVAFWCNPISGHATLYWYQQILGQGPKLLIQFQNNGVVDDSQLPKDRFSAERLKGVDSTLKIQPAKLEDSAVYLCASSSLAGRGELFFGEGSRLTVL.

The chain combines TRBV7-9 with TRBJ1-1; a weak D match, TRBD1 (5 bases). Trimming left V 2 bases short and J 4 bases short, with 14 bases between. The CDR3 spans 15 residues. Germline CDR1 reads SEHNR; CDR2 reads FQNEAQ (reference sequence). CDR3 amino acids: CASSLFAGRATEAFF. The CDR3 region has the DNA TGTGCCAGCAGCTTATTCGCAGGGAGGGCCACTGAAGCTTTCTTT.

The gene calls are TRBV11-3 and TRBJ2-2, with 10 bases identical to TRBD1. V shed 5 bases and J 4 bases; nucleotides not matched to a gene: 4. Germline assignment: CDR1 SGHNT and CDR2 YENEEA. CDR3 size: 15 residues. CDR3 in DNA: TGTGCCAGCAGCGTGACAGGGGGCTTCACCGGGGAGCTGTTTTTT. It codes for CASSVTGGFTGELFF. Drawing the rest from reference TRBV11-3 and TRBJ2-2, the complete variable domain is EAGVVQSPRYKIIEKKQPVAFWCNPISGHNTLYWYLQNLGQGPELLIRYENEEAVDDSQLPKDRFSAERLKGVDSTLKIQPAELGDSAVYLCASSVTGGFTGELFFGEGSRLTVL.

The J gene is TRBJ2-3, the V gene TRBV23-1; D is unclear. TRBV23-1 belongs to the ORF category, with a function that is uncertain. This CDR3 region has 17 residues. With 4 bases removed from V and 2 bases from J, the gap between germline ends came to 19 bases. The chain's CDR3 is CASSLISCYRPTDTQYF. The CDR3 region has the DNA TGCGCCAGCAGTCTGATATCATGCTACCGCCCCACAGATACGCAGTATTTT.

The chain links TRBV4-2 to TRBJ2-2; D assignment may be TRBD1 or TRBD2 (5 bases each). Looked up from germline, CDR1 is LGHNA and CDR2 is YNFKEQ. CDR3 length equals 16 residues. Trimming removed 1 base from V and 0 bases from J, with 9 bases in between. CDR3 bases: TGTGCCAGCAGCCAAGCCGGGACCTCGAACACCGGGGAGCTGTTTTTT. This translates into CASSQAGTSNTGELFF.

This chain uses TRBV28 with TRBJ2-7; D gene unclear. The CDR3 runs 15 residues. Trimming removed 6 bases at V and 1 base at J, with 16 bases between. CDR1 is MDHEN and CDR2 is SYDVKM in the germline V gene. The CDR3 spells CASRGPGPPSYEQYF. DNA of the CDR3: TGTGCCAGCAGAGGCCCCGGACCCCCATCCTACGAGCAGTACTTC.

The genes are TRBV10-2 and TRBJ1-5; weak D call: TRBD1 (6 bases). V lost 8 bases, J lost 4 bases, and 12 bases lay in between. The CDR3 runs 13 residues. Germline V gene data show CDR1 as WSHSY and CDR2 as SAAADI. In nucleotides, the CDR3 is TGCGCCAGCTTAGGGGGAAGGAATCAGCCCCAGCATTTT. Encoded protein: CASLGGRNQPQHF.

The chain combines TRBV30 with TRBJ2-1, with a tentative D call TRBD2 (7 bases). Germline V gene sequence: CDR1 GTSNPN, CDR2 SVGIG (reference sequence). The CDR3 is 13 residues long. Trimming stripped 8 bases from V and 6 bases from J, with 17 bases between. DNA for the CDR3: TGTGCCAGAGGGAGGGGGGCCGCCAATGAGCAGTTCTTC. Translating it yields CARGRGAANEQFF. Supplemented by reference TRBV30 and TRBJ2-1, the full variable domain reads SQTIHQWPATLVQPVGSPLSLECTVEGTSNPNLYWYRQAAGRGLQLLFYSVGIGQISSEVPQNLSASRPQDRQFILSSKKLLLSDSGFYLCARGRGAANEQFFGPGTRLTVL.

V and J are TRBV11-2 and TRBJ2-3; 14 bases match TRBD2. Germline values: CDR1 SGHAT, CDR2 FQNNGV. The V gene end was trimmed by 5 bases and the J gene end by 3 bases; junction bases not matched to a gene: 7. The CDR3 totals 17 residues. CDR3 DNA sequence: TGTGCCAGCAGCACGAGAAGGACTAGCGGGGGGACAGATACGCAGTATTTT. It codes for CASSTRRTSGGTDTQYF.

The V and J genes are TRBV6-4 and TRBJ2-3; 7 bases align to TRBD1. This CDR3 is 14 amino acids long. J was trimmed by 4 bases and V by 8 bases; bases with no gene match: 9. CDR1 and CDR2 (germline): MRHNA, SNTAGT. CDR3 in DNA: TGTGCCAGCGGCCGGGACAGATCTGCAGATACGCAGTATTTT. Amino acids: CASGRDRSADTQYF.

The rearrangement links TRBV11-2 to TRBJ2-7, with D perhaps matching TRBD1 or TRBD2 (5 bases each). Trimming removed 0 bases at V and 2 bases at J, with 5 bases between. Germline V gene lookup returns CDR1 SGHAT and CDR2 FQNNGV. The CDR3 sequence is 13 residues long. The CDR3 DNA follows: TGTGCCAGCAGCTTAGAGGGGGCCTACGAGCAGTACTTC. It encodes CASSLEGAYEQYF.

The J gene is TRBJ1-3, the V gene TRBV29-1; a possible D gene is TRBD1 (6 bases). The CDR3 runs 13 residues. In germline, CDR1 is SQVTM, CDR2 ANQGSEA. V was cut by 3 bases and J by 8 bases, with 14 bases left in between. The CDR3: CSVDGGGRDTIYF. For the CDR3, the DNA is TGCAGCGTTGACGGGGGCGGGCGGGACACCATATATTTT.

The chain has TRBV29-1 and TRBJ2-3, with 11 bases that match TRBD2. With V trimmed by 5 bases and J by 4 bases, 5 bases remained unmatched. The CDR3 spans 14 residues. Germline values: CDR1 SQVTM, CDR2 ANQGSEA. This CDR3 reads CSVSTSGVSDTQYF. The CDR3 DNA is TGCAGCGTTTCGACTAGCGGGGTGTCAGATACGCAGTATTTT.

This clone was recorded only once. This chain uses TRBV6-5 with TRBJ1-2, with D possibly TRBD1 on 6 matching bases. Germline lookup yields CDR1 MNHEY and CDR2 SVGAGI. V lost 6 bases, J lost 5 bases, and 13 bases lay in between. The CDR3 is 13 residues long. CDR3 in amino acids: CASRTLGAYGYTF. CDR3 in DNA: TGTGCCAGCAGAACCCTGGGGGCGTATGGCTACACCTTC.

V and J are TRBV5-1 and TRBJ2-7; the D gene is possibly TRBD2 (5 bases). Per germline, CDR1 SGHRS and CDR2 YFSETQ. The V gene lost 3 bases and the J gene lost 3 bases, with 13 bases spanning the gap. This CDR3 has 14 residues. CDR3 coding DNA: TGCGCCAGCAGCTCGGCTAGCCCGATCTACGAGCAGTACTTC. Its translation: CASSSASPIYEQYF.

CDR3 coding DNA: TGTGCCAGCAGCCCCGGGACAAACTATGGCTACACCTTC. Protein product: CASSPGTNYGYTF. The chain joins TRBV6-5 to TRBJ1-2; a weak D match, TRBD1 (6 bases). The length of the CDR3 is 13 residues. With 6 bases removed from V and 2 bases from J, the gap between germline ends came to 10 bases. CDR1 is MNHEY, CDR2 SVGAGI, per germline.